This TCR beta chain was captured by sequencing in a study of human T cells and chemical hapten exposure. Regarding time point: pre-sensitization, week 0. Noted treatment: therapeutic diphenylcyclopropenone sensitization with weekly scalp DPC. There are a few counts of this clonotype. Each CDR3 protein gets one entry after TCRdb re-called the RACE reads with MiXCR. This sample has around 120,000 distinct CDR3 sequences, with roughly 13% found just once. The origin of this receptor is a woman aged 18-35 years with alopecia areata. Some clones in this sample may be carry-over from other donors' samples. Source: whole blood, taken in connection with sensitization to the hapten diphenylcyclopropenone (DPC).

Written as DNA, the CDR3 is TGCAGTGCTAGGATTTTAACAGGTTATGCTTTCTTT. It translates to CSARILTGYAFF. The chain is built from TRBV20-1 and TRBJ1-1; possible D gene TRBD1, 5 bases. The CDR3 spans 12 residues. Between the trimmed V and J ends, which lost 3 bases and 11 bases, there was a span of 16 bases. The germline gives CDR1 DFQATT, CDR2 SNEGSKA (reference sequence).